The entry below gives a single T cell receptor (beta chain) sequence along with its context. What it binds is unknown. It was one heparinised blood draw, averaging approximately 100 mL, that each donor gave. CD45RO/CCR7/CD25/CD127/CD95/CD27 sorting isolated CD4+ naive, central memory, regulatory and stem cell-like memory cells. These data belong to a study of beta chain features in type 1 diabetes. Sequencing targeted expressed TCRB transcripts, as all isolated RNA had been reverse transcribed. TCRdb's copy holds only in-frame clones and misses some; the assay was immunoSEQ multiplex PCR. The repertoire holds around 240,000 clones, with roughly two thirds as singletons. Overall study results and limits: For cells with high TCR expression, cDNA sequencing could yield over-representation.

Trimming took 0 bases from V and 3 from J; bases not matched to a gene: 7. This CDR3 comprises 15 residues. Germline lookup yields CDR1 GTSNPN and CDR2 SVGIG (reference sequence). The sequenced material came from naive CD4+ T cells from blood. The J gene is TRBJ2-7, the V gene TRBV30, with TRBD1 matching 8 bases. The source of this sequence is a man younger than 40 in good health. The CDR3 sequence: CAWSVHRQGNYEQYF. The CDR3 DNA sequence: TGTGCCTGGAGTGTCCACAGACAGGGGAACTACGAGCAGTACTTC.